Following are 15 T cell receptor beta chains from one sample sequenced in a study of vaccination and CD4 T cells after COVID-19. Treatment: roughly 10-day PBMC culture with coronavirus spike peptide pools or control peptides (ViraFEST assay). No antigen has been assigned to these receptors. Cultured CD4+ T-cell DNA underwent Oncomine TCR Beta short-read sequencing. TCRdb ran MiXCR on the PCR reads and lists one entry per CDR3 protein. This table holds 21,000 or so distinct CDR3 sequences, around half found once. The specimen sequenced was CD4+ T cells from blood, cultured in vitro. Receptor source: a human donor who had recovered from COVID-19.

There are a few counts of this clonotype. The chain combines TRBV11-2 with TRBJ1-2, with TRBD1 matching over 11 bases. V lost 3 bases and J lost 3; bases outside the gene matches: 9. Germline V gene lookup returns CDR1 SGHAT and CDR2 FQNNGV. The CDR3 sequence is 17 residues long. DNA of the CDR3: TGTGCCAGCAGCTTGGATTCCGGGACAGGGGGGGACTATGGCTACACCTTC. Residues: CASSLDSGTGGDYGYTF.

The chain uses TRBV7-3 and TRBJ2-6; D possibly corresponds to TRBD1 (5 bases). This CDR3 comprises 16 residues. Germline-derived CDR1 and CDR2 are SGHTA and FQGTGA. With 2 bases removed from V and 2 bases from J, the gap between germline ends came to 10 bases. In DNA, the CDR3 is TGTGCCAGCAGCTTATTCTCGACAGCTGGGGCCAACGTCCTGACTTTC. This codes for CASSLFSTAGANVLTF.

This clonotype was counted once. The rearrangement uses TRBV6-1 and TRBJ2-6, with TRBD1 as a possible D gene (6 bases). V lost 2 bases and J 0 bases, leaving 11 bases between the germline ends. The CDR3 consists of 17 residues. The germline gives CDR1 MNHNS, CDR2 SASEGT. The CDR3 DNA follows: TGTGCCAGCAGTGAAACCCAGGGGCCCTCTGGGGCCAACGTCCTGACTTTC. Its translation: CASSETQGPSGANVLTF.

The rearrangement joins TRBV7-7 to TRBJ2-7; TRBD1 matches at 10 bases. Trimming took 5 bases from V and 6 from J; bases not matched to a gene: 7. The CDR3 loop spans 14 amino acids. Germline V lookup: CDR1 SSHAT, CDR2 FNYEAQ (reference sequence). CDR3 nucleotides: TGTGCCAGCAGCAACGGGGGACAGGGGAGCGAGCAGTACTTC. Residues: CASSNGGQGSEQYF.

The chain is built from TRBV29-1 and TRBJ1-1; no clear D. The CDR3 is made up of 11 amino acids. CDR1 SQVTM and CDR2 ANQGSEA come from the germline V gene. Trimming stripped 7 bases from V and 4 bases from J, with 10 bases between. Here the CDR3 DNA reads TGCAGCGGTGTGGCCCTCACTGAAGCTTTCTTT. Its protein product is CSGVALTEAFF. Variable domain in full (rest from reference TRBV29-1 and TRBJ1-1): SAVISQKPSRDICQRGTSLTIQCQVDSQVTMMFWYRQQPGQSLTLIATANQGSEATYESGFVIDKFPISRPNLTFSTLTVSNMSPEDSSIYLCSGVALTEAFFGQGTRLTVV.

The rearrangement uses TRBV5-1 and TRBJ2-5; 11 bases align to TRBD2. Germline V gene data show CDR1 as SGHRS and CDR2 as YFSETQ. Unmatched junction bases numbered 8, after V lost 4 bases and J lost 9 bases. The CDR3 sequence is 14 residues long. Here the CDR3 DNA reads TGCGCCAGCAGCCAAGGCCCTAGCGGGAGGCCCCAGTACTTC. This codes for CASSQGPSGRPQYF.

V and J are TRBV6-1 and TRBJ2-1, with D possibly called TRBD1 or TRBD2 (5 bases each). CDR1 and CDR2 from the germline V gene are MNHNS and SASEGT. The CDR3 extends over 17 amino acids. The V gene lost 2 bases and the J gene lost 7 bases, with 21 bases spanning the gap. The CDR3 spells CASSERGQLDPGNEQFF. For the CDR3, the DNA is TGTGCCAGCAGTGAACGAGGGCAGCTCGACCCAGGGAATGAGCAGTTCTTC.

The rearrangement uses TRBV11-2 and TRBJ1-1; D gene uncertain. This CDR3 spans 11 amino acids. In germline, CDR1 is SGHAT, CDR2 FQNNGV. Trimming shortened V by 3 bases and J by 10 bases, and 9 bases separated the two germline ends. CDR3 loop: CASSFGPLAFF. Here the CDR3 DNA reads TGTGCCAGCAGCTTCGGACCCTTAGCTTTCTTT.

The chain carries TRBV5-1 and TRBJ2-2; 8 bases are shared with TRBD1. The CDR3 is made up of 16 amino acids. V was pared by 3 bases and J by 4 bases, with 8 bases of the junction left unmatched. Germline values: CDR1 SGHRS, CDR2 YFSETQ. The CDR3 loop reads CASSSVGQGLTGELFF. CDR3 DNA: TGCGCCAGCAGCTCTGTCGGACAGGGCCTCACCGGGGAGCTGTTTTTT.

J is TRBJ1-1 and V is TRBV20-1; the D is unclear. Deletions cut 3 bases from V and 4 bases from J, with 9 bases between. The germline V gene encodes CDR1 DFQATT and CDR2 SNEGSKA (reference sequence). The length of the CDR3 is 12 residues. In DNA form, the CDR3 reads TGCAGTGCTAGTCCCAGGCCCACTGAAGCTTTCTTT. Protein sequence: CSASPRPTEAFF.

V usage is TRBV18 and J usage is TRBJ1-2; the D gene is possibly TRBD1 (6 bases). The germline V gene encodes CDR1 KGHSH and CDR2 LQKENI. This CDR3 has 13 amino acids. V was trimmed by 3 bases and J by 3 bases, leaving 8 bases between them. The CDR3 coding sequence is TGTGCCAGCTCACCTCCAGGGGACTATGGCTACACCTTC. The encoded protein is CASSPPGDYGYTF.

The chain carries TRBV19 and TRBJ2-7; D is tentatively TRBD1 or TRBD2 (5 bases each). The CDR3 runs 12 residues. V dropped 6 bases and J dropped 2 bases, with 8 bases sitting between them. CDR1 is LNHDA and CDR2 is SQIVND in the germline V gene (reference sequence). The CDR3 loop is CASRRGPYEQYF. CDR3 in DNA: TGTGCCAGTAGGAGGGGTCCCTACGAGCAGTACTTC.

Here the CDR3 DNA reads TGTGCCAGCAGCTTGCGAGAAAACAATGAGCAGTTCTTC. This codes for CASSLRENNEQFF. The chain is built from TRBV11-3 and TRBJ2-1; no clear D gene. V was pared by 3 bases and J by 5 bases, with 8 bases between. The CDR3 loop spans 13 amino acids. The germline V gene encodes CDR1 SGHNT and CDR2 YENEEA.

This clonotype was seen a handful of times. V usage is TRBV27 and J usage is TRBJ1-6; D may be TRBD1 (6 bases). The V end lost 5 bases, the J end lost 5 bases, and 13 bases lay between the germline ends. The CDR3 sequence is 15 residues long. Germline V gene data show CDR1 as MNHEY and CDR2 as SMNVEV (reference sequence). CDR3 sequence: CASSIKGVDNSPLHF. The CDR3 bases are TGTGCCAGCAGTATTAAGGGGGTAGATAATTCACCCCTCCACTTT.

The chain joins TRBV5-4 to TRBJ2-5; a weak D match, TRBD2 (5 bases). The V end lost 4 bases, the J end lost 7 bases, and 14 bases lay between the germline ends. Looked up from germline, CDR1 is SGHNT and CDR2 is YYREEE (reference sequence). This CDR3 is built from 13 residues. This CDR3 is CASSQDSLGTQYF. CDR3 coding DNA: TGTGCCAGCAGCCAGGACTCGCTCGGGACCCAGTACTTC.